This T cell receptor beta chain was recovered during a study of technical replicates of blood from a few donors. Germline lookup yields CDR1 MNHNY and CDR2 SVGAGI (reference sequence). This CDR3 is built from 15 residues. V shed 8 bases and J 5 bases; nucleotides not matched to a gene: 12. Measured with immunoSEQ multiplex PCR; TCRdb has only the in-frame clones, and not every one. The data contain 50,000 to 70,000 clones, about 93% of them singletons. The chain links TRBV6-6 to TRBJ2-5; 9 positions match TRBD1. The receptor was derived from a human donor in good health. Some clones in this sample may be carry-over from other donors' samples. The material sequenced was PBMCs. Here the CDR3 DNA reads TGTGCCAGCTTTCGGGGACAGGGTTTCTTGGAGACCCAGTACTTC. This sequence encodes CASFRGQGFLETQYF.